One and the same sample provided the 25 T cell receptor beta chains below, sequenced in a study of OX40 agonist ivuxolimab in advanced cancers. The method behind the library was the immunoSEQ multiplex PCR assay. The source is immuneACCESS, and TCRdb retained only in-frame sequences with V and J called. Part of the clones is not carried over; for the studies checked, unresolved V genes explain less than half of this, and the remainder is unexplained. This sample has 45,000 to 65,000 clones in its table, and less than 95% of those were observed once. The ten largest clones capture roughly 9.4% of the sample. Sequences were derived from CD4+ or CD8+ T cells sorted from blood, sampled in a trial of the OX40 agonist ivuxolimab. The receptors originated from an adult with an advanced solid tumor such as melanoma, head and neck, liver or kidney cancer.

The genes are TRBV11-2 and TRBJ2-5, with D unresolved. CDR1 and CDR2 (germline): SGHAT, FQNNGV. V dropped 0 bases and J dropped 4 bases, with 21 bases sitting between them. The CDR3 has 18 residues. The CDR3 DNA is TGTGCCAGCAGCTTAGATGGTAGTGACATCCCAATAGGAGAGACCCAGTACTTC. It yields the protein CASSLDGSDIPIGETQYF.

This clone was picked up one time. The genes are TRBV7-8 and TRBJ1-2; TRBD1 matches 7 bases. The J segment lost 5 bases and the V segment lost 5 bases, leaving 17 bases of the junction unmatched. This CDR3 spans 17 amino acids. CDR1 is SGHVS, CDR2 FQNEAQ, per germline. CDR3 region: CASSPARTGPKGYGYTF. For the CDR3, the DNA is TGTGCCAGCAGCCCGGCCCGGACAGGACCTAAAGGATATGGCTACACCTTC.

The CDR3 here is CASSFWGLAGENEQFF. DNA for the CDR3: TGTGCCAGCAGCTTTTGGGGACTAGCGGGAGAGAATGAGCAGTTCTTC. V usage is TRBV7-9 and J usage is TRBJ2-1; TRBD2 matches at 14 bases. This CDR3 spans 16 amino acids. Trimming cost V 3 bases and J 7 bases; bases outside gene matches: 5. Per the germline V gene, CDR1 is SEHNR and CDR2 is FQNEAQ (reference sequence).

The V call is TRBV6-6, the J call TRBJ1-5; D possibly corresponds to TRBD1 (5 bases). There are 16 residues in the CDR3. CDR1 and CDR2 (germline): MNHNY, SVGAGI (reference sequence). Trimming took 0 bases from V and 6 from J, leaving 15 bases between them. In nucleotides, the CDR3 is TGTGCCAGCAGTTACTCACAGCAGGGCTTAGCTCAGCCCCAGCATTTT. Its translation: CASSYSQQGLAQPQHF.

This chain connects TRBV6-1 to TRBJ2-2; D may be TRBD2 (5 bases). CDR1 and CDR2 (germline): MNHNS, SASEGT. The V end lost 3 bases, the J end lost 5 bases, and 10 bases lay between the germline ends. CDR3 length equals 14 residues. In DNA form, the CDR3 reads TGTGCCAGCAGTGACTGGGGAGAGACCGGGGAGCTGTTTTTT. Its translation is CASSDWGETGELFF.

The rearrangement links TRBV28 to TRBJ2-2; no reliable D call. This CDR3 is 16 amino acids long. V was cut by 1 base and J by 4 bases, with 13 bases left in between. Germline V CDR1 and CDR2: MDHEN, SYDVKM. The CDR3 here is CASSLYGRSLTGELFF. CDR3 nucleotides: TGTGCCAGCAGTTTATATGGTAGGAGCCTCACCGGGGAGCTGTTTTTT.

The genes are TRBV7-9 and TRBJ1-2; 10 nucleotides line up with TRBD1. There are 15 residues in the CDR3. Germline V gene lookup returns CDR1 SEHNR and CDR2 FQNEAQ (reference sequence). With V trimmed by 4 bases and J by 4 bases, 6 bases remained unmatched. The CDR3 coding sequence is TGTGCCAGCAGCTCACCCGGGACAGGGGTCTATGGCTACACCTTC. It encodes CASSSPGTGVYGYTF.

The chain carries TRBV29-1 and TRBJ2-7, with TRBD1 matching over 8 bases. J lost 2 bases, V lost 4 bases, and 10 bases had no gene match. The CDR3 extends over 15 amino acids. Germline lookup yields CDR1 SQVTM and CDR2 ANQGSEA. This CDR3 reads CSVGRDRRGTYEQYF. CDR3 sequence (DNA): TGCAGCGTTGGCCGGGACAGGCGGGGAACCTACGAGCAGTACTTC.

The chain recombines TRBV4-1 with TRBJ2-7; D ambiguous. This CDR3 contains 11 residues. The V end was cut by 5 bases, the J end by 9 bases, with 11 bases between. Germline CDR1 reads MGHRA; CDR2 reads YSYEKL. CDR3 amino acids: CASSDTLGQYF. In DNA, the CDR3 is TGCGCCAGCAGCGACACCCTGGGGCAGTACTTC.

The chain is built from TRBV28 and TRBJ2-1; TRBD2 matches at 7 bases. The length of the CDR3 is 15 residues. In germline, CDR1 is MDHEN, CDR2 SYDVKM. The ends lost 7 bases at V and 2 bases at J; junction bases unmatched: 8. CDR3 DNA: TGTGCCAGCACGCCTGGGGGGGGAGCCTACAATGAGCAGTTCTTC. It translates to CASTPGGGAYNEQFF.

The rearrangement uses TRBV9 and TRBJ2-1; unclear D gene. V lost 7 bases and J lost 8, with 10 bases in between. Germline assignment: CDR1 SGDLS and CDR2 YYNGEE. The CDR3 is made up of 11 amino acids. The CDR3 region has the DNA TGTGCCAGCGCCCTGGGCTATGAGCAGTTCTTC. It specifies CASALGYEQFF. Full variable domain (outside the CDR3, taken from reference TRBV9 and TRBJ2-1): DSGVTQTPKHLITATGQRVTLRCSPRSGDLSVYWYQQSLDQGLQFLIQYYNGEERAKGNILERFSAQQFPDLHSELNLSSLELGDSALYFCASALGYEQFFGPGTRLTVL.

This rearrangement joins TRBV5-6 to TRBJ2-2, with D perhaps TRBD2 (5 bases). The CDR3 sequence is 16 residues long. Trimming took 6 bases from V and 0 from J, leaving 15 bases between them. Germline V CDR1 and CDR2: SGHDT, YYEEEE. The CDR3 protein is CASTPGSRANTGELFF. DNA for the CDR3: TGTGCCAGCACCCCGGGAAGTCGGGCGAACACCGGGGAGCTGTTTTTT. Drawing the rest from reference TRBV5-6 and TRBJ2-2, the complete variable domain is DAGVTQSPTHLIKTRGQQVTLRCSPKSGHDTVSWYQQALGQGPQFIFQYYEEEERQRGNFPDRFSGHQFPNYSSELNVNALLLGDSALYLCASTPGSRANTGELFFGEGSRLTVL.

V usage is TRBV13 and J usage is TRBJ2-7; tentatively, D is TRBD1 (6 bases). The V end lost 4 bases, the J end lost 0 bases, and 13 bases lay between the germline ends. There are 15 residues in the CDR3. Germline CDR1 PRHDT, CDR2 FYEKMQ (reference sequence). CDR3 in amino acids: CASSSNRESSYEQYF. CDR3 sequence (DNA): TGTGCCAGCAGCTCTAACAGGGAAAGCTCCTACGAGCAGTACTTC.

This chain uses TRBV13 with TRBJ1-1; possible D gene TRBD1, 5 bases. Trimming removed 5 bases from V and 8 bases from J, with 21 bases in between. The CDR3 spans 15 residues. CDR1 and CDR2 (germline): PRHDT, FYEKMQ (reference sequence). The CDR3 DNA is TGTGCCAGCAGCCGGGACGTTAAGAACCCGGGGGAAGCTTTCTTT. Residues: CASSRDVKNPGEAFF.

For the CDR3, the DNA is TGCGCCAGCAGCCAAGACCCGATTGGGGGCACCTACAATGAGCAGTTCTTC. Its translation: CASSQDPIGGTYNEQFF. This chain links TRBV4-1 with TRBJ2-1; possibly TRBD1 for D (6 bases). The CDR3 is 17 amino acids. Germline V gene lookup returns CDR1 MGHRA and CDR2 YSYEKL. V dropped 0 bases and J dropped 2 bases, with 14 bases sitting between them.

CDR3 nucleotide sequence: TGTGCCAGCAGCCTCCTTGGCTTTTCAGACTTTCTGAACACCGGGGAGCTGTTTTTT. This gives the protein CASSLLGFSDFLNTGELFF. The genes are TRBV7-9 and TRBJ2-2, with D unresolved. Germline CDR1 SEHNR, CDR2 FQNEAQ (reference sequence). V was trimmed by 5 bases and J by 1 base, leaving 23 bases between them. This CDR3 comprises 19 residues.

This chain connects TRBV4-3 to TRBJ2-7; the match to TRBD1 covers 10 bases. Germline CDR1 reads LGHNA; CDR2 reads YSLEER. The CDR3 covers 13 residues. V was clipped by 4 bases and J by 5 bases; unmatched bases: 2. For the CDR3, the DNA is TGCGCCAGCAGCCGGGACAGGGGCCACGAGCAGTACTTC. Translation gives CASSRDRGHEQYF.

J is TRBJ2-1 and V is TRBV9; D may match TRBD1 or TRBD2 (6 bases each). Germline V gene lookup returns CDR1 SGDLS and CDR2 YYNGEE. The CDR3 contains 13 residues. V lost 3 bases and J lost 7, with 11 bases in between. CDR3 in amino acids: CASSEEGVNEQFF. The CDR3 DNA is TGTGCCAGCAGCGAGGAGGGGGTGAATGAGCAGTTCTTC. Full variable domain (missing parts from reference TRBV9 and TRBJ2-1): DSGVTQTPKHLITATGQRVTLRCSPRSGDLSVYWYQQSLDQGLQFLIQYYNGEERAKGNILERFSAQQFPDLHSELNLSSLELGDSALYFCASSEEGVNEQFFGPGTRLTVL.

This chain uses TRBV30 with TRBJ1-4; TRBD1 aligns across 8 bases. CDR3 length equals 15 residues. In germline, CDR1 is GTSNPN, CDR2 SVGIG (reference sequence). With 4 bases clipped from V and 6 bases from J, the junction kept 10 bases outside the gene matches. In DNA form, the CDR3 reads TGTGCCTGGATTGGACAGGGAGTCGGTGATGAAAAACTGTTTTTT. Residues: CAWIGQGVGDEKLFF.

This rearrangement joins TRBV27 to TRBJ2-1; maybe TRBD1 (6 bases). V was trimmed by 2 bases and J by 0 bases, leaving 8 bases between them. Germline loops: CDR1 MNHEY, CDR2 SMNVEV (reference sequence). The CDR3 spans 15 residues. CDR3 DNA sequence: TGTGCCAGCAGTTTAGGGGGCCGCTCCTACAATGAGCAGTTCTTC. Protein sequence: CASSLGGRSYNEQFF.

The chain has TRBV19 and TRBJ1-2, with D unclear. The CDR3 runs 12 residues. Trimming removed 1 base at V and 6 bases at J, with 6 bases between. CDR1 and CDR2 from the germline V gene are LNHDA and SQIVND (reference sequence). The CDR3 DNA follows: TGTGCCAGTAGTATAGGCGCGGATGGCTACACCTTC. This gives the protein CASSIGADGYTF.

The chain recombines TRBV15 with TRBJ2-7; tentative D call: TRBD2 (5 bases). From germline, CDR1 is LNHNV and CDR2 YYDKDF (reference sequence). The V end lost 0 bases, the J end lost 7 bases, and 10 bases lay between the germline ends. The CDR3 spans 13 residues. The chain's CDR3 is CATSREEAWEQYF. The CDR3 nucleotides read TGTGCCACCAGCAGAGAGGAGGCGTGGGAGCAGTACTTC.

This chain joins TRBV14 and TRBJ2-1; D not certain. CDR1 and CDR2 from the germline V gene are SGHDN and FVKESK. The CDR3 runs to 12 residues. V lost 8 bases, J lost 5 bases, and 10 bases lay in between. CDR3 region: CASSVSHNEQFF. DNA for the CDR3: TGTGCCAGCTCTGTATCTCACAATGAGCAGTTCTTC.

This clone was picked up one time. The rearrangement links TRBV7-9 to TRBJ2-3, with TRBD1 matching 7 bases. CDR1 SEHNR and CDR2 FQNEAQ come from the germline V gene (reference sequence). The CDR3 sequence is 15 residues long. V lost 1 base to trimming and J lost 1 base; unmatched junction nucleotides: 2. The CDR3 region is CASSLGQGGTDTQYF. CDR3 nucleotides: TGTGCCAGCAGCTTAGGACAGGGAGGCACAGATACGCAGTATTTT.

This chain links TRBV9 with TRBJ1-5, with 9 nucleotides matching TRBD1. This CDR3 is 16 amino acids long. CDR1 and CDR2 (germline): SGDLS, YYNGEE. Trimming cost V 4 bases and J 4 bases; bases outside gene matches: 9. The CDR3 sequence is CASSPDDRGWNQPQHF. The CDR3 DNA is TGTGCCAGCAGCCCGGACGACAGGGGGTGGAATCAGCCCCAGCATTTT. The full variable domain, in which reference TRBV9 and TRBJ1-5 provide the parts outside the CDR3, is DSGVTQTPKHLITATGQRVTLRCSPRSGDLSVYWYQQSLDQGLQFLIQYYNGEERAKGNILERFSAQQFPDLHSELNLSSLELGDSALYFCASSPDDRGWNQPQHFGDGTRLSIL.